Listed below are T cell receptor beta chains from one sample, sequenced in a study of T cell responses to AZD1222 COVID-19 vaccine. The repertoire was sequenced with immunoSEQ multiplex PCR; TCRdb's copy has only in-frame clones and lacks some. The table lists 200,000 to 250,000 clones, about 93% of them singletons. Material: peripheral blood, obtained on day 0 of MenACWY control vaccination. The receptors derive from an adult in good health. The CDR3 runs from the conserved cysteine through the conserved F or W. The order of the fields is CDR3 protein, CDR3 DNA, D gene, J gene, V gene, clone size. D genes are given only for firm matches. Not all rows give a size; the values are once, few, many and, for expanded clones, a class.

CASSPSGGREYF,TGTGCCAGTAGCCCCTCCGGGGGCCGAGAGTACTTC,-,TRBJ2-5,TRBV19,-
CASRREQGSGNTIYF,TGTGCCAGCAGACGCGAACAGGGCTCTGGAAACACCATATATTTT,-,TRBJ1-3,TRBV2,once
CASSEKGKQRHSGNTIYF,TGTGCCAGCAGTGAAAAGGGAAAACAGCGACACTCTGGAAACACCATATATTTT,-,TRBJ1-3,TRBV6-1,-
CASSIIGAGVDQPQHF,TGTGCCAGTAGTATAATTGGAGCAGGGGTAGATCAGCCCCAGCATTTT,-,TRBJ1-5,TRBV19,-
CASNSGGAGNTIYF,TGTGCCAGCAACAGCGGAGGGGCTGGAAACACCATATATTTT,-,TRBJ1-3,TRBV5-8,-
CASSMSGTGFYGYTF,TGTGCCAGTAGTATGTCCGGGACAGGGTTCTATGGCTACACCTTC,TRBD1,TRBJ1-2,TRBV19,-
CASSLEMGHAGSYNEQFF,TGTGCCAGCAGCTTAGAAATGGGACATGCCGGCTCCTACAATGAGCAGTTCTTC,-,TRBJ2-1,TRBV11-2,-
CASSLPGTGRLSYEQYF,TGTGCCAGCAGCTTACCGGGGACAGGGCGCTTAAGCTACGAGCAGTACTTC,TRBD1,TRBJ2-7,TRBV7-2,-
CASSFRQVEGLSEKLFF,TGTGCCAGCAGCTTCCGACAGGTCGAAGGTTTGAGTGAAAAACTGTTTTTT,-,TRBJ1-4,TRBV7-9,-
CASSYSRDRGHNEQFF,TGTGCCAGCAGTTACTCGAGGGACAGGGGGCACAATGAGCAGTTCTTC,TRBD1,TRBJ2-1,TRBV6-5,-
CASSQRTGDPFQGYTF,TGTGCCAGCAGCCAGAGGACAGGGGACCCCTTCCAGGGCTACACCTTC,TRBD1,TRBJ1-2,TRBV14,-
CASSWDSYEQYF,TGTGCCAGCAGCTGGGACAGCTACGAGCAGTACTTC,TRBD1,TRBJ2-7,TRBV5-5,-
CASSNDRRRELFF,TGTGCCAGCAGCAACGACAGGAGGAGAGAACTGTTTTTT,-,TRBJ1-4,TRBV7-9,-
CAWSVPPQPQHF,TGTGCCTGGAGTGTACCCCCGCAGCCCCAGCATTTT,-,TRBJ1-5,TRBV30,-
CASSLTPGGAHEQYF,TGTGCCAGCAGCTTAACCCCAGGGGGCGCCCACGAGCAGTACTTC,TRBD1,TRBJ2-7,TRBV7-3,-
CASSRGGYEQYF,TGTGCCAGCAGCCGGGGGGGATACGAGCAGTACTTC,TRBD2,TRBJ2-7,TRBV3-1/TRBV3-2,-
CASRKQGIRADTQYF,TGTGCCAGCAGAAAACAGGGGATAAGGGCAGATACGCAGTATTTT,TRBD1,TRBJ2-3,TRBV2,-
CASSPRLGDRPLNTEAFF,TGTGCCAGCAGCCCGCGGCTGGGGGACAGACCCTTGAACACTGAAGCTTTCTTT,TRBD1,TRBJ1-1,TRBV7-9,-